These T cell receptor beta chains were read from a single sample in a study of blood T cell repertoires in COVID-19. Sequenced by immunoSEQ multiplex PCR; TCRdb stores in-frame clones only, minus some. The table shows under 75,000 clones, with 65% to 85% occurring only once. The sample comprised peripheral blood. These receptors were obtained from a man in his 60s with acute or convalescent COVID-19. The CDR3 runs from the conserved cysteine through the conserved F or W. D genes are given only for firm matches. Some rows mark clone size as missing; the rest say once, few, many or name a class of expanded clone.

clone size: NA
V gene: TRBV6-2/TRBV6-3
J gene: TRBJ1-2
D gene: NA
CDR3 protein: CASSLSGENYGYTF
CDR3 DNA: TGTGCCAGCAGTCTATCAGGGGAGAACTATGGCTACACCTTC

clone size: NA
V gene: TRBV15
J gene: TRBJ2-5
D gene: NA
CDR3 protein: CATSSLGGGGETQYF
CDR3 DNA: TGTGCCACCAGCAGTCTGGGGGGAGGGGGAGAGACCCAGTACTTC

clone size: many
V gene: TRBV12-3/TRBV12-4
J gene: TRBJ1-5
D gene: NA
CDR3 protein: CASSPQGPQPQHF
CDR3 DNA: TGTGCCAGCAGCCCACAGGGCCCTCAGCCCCAGCATTTT

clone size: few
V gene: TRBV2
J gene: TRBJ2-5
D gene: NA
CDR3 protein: CASSREYQETQYF
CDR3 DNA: TGTGCCAGCAGCCGAGAGTACCAAGAGACCCAGTACTTC

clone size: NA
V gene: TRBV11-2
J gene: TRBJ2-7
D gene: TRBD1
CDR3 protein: CASSLRSRDSFYEQYF
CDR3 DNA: TGTGCCAGCAGCTTAAGGAGCAGGGACAGCTTCTACGAGCAGTACTTC

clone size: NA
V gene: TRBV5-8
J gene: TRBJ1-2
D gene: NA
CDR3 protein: CASSLDGRVNYGYTF
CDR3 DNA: TGTGCCAGCAGCTTGGATGGCAGGGTCAACTATGGCTACACCTTC

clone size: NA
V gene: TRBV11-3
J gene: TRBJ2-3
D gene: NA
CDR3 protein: CASSEDGTRSTDTQYF
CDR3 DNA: TGTGCCAGCAGTGAAGACGGGACTCGTAGCACAGATACGCAGTATTTT

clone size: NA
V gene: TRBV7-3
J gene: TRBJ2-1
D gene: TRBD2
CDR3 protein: CASSALPSGAGGPYNEQFF
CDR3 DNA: TGTGCCAGCAGCGCACTCCCCTCCGGGGCGGGGGGGCCCTACAATGAGCAGTTCTTC

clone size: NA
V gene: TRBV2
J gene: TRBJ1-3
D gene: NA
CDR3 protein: CASRQREHSGNTIYF
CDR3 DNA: TGTGCCAGCCGACAGCGGGAGCACTCTGGAAACACCATATATTTT

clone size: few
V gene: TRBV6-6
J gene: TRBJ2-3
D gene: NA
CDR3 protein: CASSESDTQYF
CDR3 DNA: TGTGCCAGCAGTGAGTCCGATACGCAGTATTTT

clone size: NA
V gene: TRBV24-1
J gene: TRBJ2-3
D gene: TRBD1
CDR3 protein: CATSDFTGTGGQDTQYF
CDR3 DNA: TGTGCCACCAGTGACTTTACCGGGACAGGGGGCCAAGATACGCAGTATTTT

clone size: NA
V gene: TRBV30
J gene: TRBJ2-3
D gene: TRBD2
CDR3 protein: CAWTSGPDTQYF
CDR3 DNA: TGTGCCTGGACTAGCGGTCCAGATACGCAGTATTTT

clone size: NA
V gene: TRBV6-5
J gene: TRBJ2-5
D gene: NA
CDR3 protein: CASSYSPTSQETQYF
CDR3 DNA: TGTGCCAGCAGTTACTCGCCTACTAGCCAAGAGACCCAGTACTTC

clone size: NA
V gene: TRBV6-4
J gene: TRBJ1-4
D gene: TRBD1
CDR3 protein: CASSVDRGSEKLFF
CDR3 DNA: TGTGCCAGCAGTGTGGACAGGGGAAGTGAAAAACTGTTTTTT

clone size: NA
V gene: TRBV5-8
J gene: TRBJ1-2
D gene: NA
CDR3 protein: CASSLVAGWGGYGYTF
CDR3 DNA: TGTGCCAGCAGCTTGGTGGCCGGATGGGGGGGTTATGGCTACACCTTC

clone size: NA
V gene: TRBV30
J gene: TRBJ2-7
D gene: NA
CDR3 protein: CAWGPRGEQYF
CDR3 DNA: TGTGCCTGGGGGCCCCGGGGCGAGCAGTACTTC

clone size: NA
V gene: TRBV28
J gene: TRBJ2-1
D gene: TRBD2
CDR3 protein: CASGVGGTFNEQFF
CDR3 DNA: TGTGCCAGCGGGGTCGGGGGGACCTTCAATGAGCAGTTCTTC